The 22 T cell receptor beta chains below come from one sample, sequenced in a study of long-term antiretroviral therapy in people with HIV. They ran version v3.0 of the immunoSEQ assay at survey level. Method: immunoSEQ multiplex PCR; TCRdb's copy keeps in-frame clones and lacks some. The sample records tens of thousands of clones, roughly nine tenths being singletons. Sequences were derived from unsorted PBMCs, sampled 1.1 years after starting antiretroviral therapy. These receptors originate from a man younger than 35 with HIV.

The chain recombines TRBV6-5 with TRBJ2-7; D not resolved. The length of the CDR3 is 13 residues. Germline-derived CDR1 and CDR2 are MNHEY and SVGAGI. Trimming stripped 8 bases from V and 6 bases from J, with 17 bases between. This CDR3 is CASSKPKYREQYF. CDR3 DNA sequence: TGTGCCAGCTCCAAGCCCAAGTATCGCGAGCAGTACTTC.

This chain uses TRBV5-8 with TRBJ1-4; D remains unclear. Trimming shortened V by 4 bases and J by 10 bases, and 8 bases separated the two germline ends. CDR1 and CDR2 from the germline V gene are SGHTS and YDEGEE. The CDR3 consists of 11 residues. The CDR3 spells CASSPQLKLFF. The CDR3 nucleotides read TGTGCCAGCAGCCCACAATTAAAACTGTTTTTT. The variable domain in full, completed from reference TRBV5-8 and TRBJ1-4, reads EAGVTQSPTHLIKTRGQQATLRCSPISGHTSVYWYQQALGLGLQFLLWYDEGEERNRGNFPPRFSGRQFPNYSSELNVNALELEDSALYLCASSPQLKLFFGSGTQLSVL.

The chain couples TRBV11-2 to TRBJ2-3, with unresolved D. The CDR3 is made up of 13 amino acids. From germline, CDR1 is SGHAT and CDR2 FQNNGV. V lost 5 bases to trimming and J lost 0 bases, with 6 bases between them. The CDR3 sequence is CASSPGSTDTQYF. CDR3 DNA: TGTGCCAGCAGCCCCGGCAGCACAGATACGCAGTATTTT.

This chain connects TRBV6-6 to TRBJ1-5, with D possibly TRBD1 on 5 matching bases. Deletions cut 5 bases from V and 6 bases from J, with 17 bases between. The CDR3 is made up of 15 amino acids. Germline V CDR1 and CDR2: MNHNY, SVGAGI (reference sequence). The CDR3 reads CASSPQGGLSQPQHF. The DNA of the CDR3 is TGTGCCAGCAGTCCCCAGGGAGGTCTGAGTCAGCCCCAGCATTTT.

V and J are TRBV10-3 and TRBJ1-3; no clear D gene. The CDR3 runs to 13 residues. V was cut by 6 bases and J by 2 bases, with 8 bases left in between. Looked up from germline, CDR1 is ENHRY and CDR2 is SYGVKD. The CDR3 reads CAIRRLAGNTIYF. CDR3 nucleotide sequence: TGTGCCATCAGAAGGCTGGCTGGAAACACCATATATTTT.

The chain is built from TRBV6-5 and TRBJ2-7, with D unclear. The CDR3 extends over 15 amino acids. The germline V gene encodes CDR1 MNHEY and CDR2 SVGAGI. Trimming pared 0 bases from V and 0 bases from J, leaving 9 bases between. The CDR3 here is CASSYSTPSSYEQYF. The CDR3 DNA reads TGTGCCAGCAGTTACTCGACACCGAGCTCCTACGAGCAGTACTTC.

This rearrangement joins TRBV4-3 to TRBJ2-1; D not certain. V lost 3 bases and J 4 bases, leaving 7 bases between the germline ends. This CDR3 spans 13 amino acids. The germline gives CDR1 LGHNA, CDR2 YSLEER. The CDR3 DNA is TGCGCCAGCAGCCAGCGCCAGTACAATGAGCAGTTCTTC. It encodes CASSQRQYNEQFF.

A single count supports this clone. The chain is built from TRBV4-3 and TRBJ1-3; maybe TRBD1 (6 bases). This CDR3 is 17 amino acids long. Germline V CDR1 and CDR2: LGHNA, YSLEER. The V end lost 4 bases, the J end lost 2 bases, and 18 bases lay between the germline ends. This CDR3 is CASSPWTEGLTGNTIYF. The CDR3, as DNA: TGCGCCAGCAGCCCATGGACAGAGGGACTTACTGGAAACACCATATATTTT.

The chain joins TRBV28 to TRBJ1-5, with D possibly matching TRBD1 (5 bases). Trimming took off 7 bases at V and 2 bases at J, with 15 bases between the two ends. Germline V gene sequence: CDR1 MDHEN, CDR2 SYDVKM. The CDR3 contains 15 residues. This CDR3 is CASNSRVQGNQPQHF. In nucleotides, the CDR3 is TGTGCCAGCAATTCCAGGGTTCAAGGCAATCAGCCCCAGCATTTT.

This sequence joins TRBV6-1 and TRBJ2-2; no firm D call. Trimming stripped 10 bases from V and 1 base from J, with 16 bases between. Germline assignment: CDR1 MNHNS and CDR2 SASEGT. The CDR3 is made up of 15 amino acids. DNA for the CDR3: TGTGCCACCACAGTCGAGTACGGGAACACCGGGGAGCTGTTTTTT. Amino acid sequence: CATTVEYGNTGELFF.

V and J are TRBV18 and TRBJ2-3; a weak D match, TRBD2 (6 bases). Germline CDR1 is KGHSH and CDR2 is LQKENI. The CDR3 covers 16 residues. V gave up 3 bases and J gave up 0 bases, with 13 bases separating them. The CDR3: CASSPLTGGSTDTQYF. CDR3 nucleotide sequence: TGTGCCAGCTCACCTTTGACCGGGGGTAGCACAGATACGCAGTATTTT.

The rearrangement joins TRBV11-2 to TRBJ2-7; 10 bases line up with TRBD1. CDR1 and CDR2 (germline): SGHAT, FQNNGV. The CDR3 is 15 amino acids. Trimming at V came to 5 bases and at J to 3 bases, leaving 7 bases not matched to a gene. In DNA, the CDR3 is TGTGCCAGCAGCGACCCCTGGGACAGGGGCTACGAGCAGTACTTC. The encoded protein is CASSDPWDRGYEQYF.

The V call is TRBV28, the J call TRBJ2-7; D is undetermined. Germline assignment: CDR1 MDHEN and CDR2 SYDVKM. V lost 5 bases and J 2 bases, leaving 13 bases between the germline ends. This CDR3 spans 14 amino acids. The CDR3 DNA reads TGTGCCAGCAGTCCCTGGACGGGCACCTACGAGCAGTACTTC. Protein sequence: CASSPWTGTYEQYF.

This chain connects TRBV7-8 to TRBJ2-2, with 7 bases aligning to TRBD1. CDR1 SGHVS and CDR2 FQNEAQ come from the germline V gene. V was clipped by 7 bases and J by 1 base; unmatched bases: 3. This CDR3 has 14 residues. CDR3 bases: TGTGCCAGCACCCACAGGGGGAACACCGGGGAGCTGTTTTTT. This gives the protein CASTHRGNTGELFF.

This clone occurred once. The V call is TRBV4-3, the J call TRBJ2-7, with 11 bases aligning to TRBD1. The V segment lost 0 bases and the J segment 6 bases; nucleotides outside the gene matches: 4. CDR1 LGHNA and CDR2 YSLEER come from the germline V gene. The CDR3 loop spans 15 amino acids. The CDR3 sequence is CASSQEDRGPSEQYF. CDR3 bases: TGCGCCAGCAGCCAAGAGGACAGGGGGCCTTCCGAGCAGTACTTC.

The chain joins TRBV29-1 to TRBJ2-3; 12 nucleotides line up with TRBD2. The CDR3 has 16 amino acids. V was clipped by 1 base and J by 2 bases; unmatched bases: 4. Per the germline V gene, CDR1 is SQVTM and CDR2 is ANQGSEA. CDR3 nucleotide sequence: TGCAGCGTTGAAGGACTAGCGGGAGAGATCACAGATACGCAGTATTTT. Translated: CSVEGLAGEITDTQYF.

The chain joins TRBV6-5 to TRBJ2-3; D perhaps matches TRBD2 (5 bases). With 5 bases removed from V and 2 bases from J, the gap between germline ends came to 11 bases. CDR1 is MNHEY and CDR2 is SVGAGI in the germline V gene. The CDR3 contains 14 residues. This chain's CDR3 is CASSPLGDTDTQYF. The CDR3 DNA follows: TGTGCCAGCAGTCCCCTCGGGGACACAGATACGCAGTATTTT.

V is TRBV7-2 and J is TRBJ1-3, with 7 bases matching TRBD1. Unmatched junction bases numbered 3, after V lost 5 bases and J lost 2 bases. This CDR3 region has 14 residues. Germline V gene data show CDR1 as SGHTA and CDR2 as FQGNSA. CDR3 protein: CASSQGGAGNTIYF. DNA of the CDR3: TGTGCCAGCAGCCAGGGGGGCGCTGGAAACACCATATATTTT.

The chain has TRBV4-1 and TRBJ2-1; 13 nucleotides line up with TRBD2. After removal of 1 base from V and 5 bases from J, the junction contained 5 bases not matched to a gene. This CDR3 is 17 amino acids long. Per the germline V gene, CDR1 is MGHRA and CDR2 is YSYEKL. CDR3 bases: TGCGCCAGCAGCCAAGGGACTAGCGGGAGAACCCACAATGAGCAGTTCTTC. Translation: CASSQGTSGRTHNEQFF.

V gene TRBV7-2 combines with J gene TRBJ1-3; possibly TRBD1 for D (5 bases). CDR1 and CDR2 from the germline V gene are SGHTA and FQGNSA. The CDR3 is 16 amino acids. Trimming took off 5 bases at V and 4 bases at J, with 18 bases between the two ends. The CDR3 protein is CASSTWDGRRGNTIYF. The CDR3 DNA reads as TGTGCCAGCAGCACCTGGGACGGCCGACGAGGAAACACCATATATTTT.

This sequence joins TRBV4-3 and TRBJ1-5, with D hard to call. Per the germline V gene, CDR1 is LGHNA and CDR2 is YSLEER. V was pared by 0 bases and J by 3 bases, with 9 bases between. The CDR3 extends over 15 amino acids. CDR3 coding DNA: TGCGCCAGCAGCCAAGAGGCAAATCTCAATCAGCCCCAGCATTTT. It is translated as CASSQEANLNQPQHF.

The chain recombines TRBV27 with TRBJ2-3, with D unresolved. V was pared by 5 bases and J by 2 bases, with 8 bases between. This CDR3 contains 13 residues. CDR1 is MNHEY and CDR2 is SMNVEV in the germline V gene (reference sequence). The CDR3 nucleotides are TGTGCCAGCAGTCAGATAGACACAGATACGCAGTATTTT. Translation: CASSQIDTDTQYF.